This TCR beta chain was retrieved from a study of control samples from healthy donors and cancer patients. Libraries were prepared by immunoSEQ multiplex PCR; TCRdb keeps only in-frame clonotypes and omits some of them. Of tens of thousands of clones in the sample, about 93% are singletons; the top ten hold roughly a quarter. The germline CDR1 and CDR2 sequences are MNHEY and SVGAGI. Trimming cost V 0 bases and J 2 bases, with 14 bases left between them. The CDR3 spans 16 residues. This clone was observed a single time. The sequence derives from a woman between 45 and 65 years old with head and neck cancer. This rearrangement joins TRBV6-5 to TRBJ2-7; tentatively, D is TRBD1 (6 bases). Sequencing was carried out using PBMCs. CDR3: CASSYSAGAEAYEQYF. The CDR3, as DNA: TGTGCCAGCAGTTACTCAGCAGGGGCCGAGGCCTACGAGCAGTACTTC.